The 23 T cell receptor beta chains listed next were all sequenced from one sample in a study of T cells in Graves' hyperthyroidism and ophthalmopathy. TCR beta CDR3 region amplification was performed from RNA transcripts. With the HTBI primer set, the TCR CDR3 went through a first round of RT-PCR. TCRdb reprocessed the multiplex PCR reads with MiXCR, giving one entry per CDR3 protein. Of about 700,000 distinct CDR3 sequences in the sample, about 14% were seen once. What was sequenced was blood. These receptors were obtained from a woman aged 18-29 years with Graves' hyperthyroidism.

This clonotype was picked up many times. The chain combines TRBV30 with TRBJ2-3; possibly TRBD1 for D (5 bases). This CDR3 region has 15 residues. From germline, CDR1 is GTSNPN and CDR2 SVGIG (reference sequence). The germline V and J ends were trimmed by 0 bases and 0 bases, with 10 bases remaining between them. For the CDR3, the DNA is TGTGCCTGGAGTGTACTGGGGCTTAGCACAGATACGCAGTATTTT. Amino acid sequence: CAWSVLGLSTDTQYF.

The chain employs TRBV4-1 and TRBJ1-5; no firm D call. The CDR3 loop spans 14 amino acids. CDR1 MGHRA and CDR2 YSYEKL come from the germline V gene. Trimming took off 1 base at V and 5 bases at J, with 9 bases between the two ends. CDR3: CASSQGAADQPQHF. The DNA of the CDR3 is TGCGCCAGCAGCCAAGGGGCTGCTGATCAGCCCCAGCATTTT.

This clonotype came up a few times. The V and J genes are TRBV27 and TRBJ1-2; D is unclear. V gave up 6 bases and J gave up 7 bases, with 15 bases separating them. The CDR3 consists of 13 residues. The V gene's germline CDR1 is MNHEY and CDR2 SMNVEV (reference sequence). CDR3 loop: CASRSGGRSGYTF. The CDR3 DNA sequence: TGTGCCAGCAGATCGGGAGGAAGAAGTGGCTACACCTTC.

The sample holds a few counts of this clonotype. This sequence joins TRBV28 and TRBJ2-7; 9 bases are a match to TRBD2. Trimming at V came to 3 bases and at J to 2 bases, leaving 5 bases not matched to a gene. This CDR3 is 15 amino acids long. The germline V gene has CDR1 MDHEN and CDR2 SYDVKM. Here the CDR3 DNA reads TGTGCCAGCAGTTTTAGACTAGCGGAAGCCTACGAGCAGTACTTC. Its translation is CASSFRLAEAYEQYF.

There are many counts of this clonotype. The chain couples TRBV7-2 to TRBJ2-1, with 15 bases aligning to TRBD2. CDR3 size: 18 residues. Trimming removed 5 bases from V and 4 bases from J; junction bases left unmatched: 9. Looked up from germline, CDR1 is SGHTA and CDR2 is FQGNSA. The CDR3 region has the DNA TGTGCCAGCAGCGCACGGACTAGCGGGAGGGGTTATTACAATGAGCAGTTCTTC. Translating gives CASSARTSGRGYYNEQFF.

The J gene is TRBJ2-1, the V gene TRBV7-2; 11 bases line up with TRBD2. This CDR3 has 17 amino acids. Per the germline V gene, CDR1 is SGHTA and CDR2 is FQGNSA. With V trimmed by 1 base and J by 5 bases, 7 bases remained unmatched. The CDR3 sequence is CASSLDSGGAVDNEQFF. The CDR3 nucleotides are TGTGCCAGCAGCTTAGATAGCGGGGGGGCTGTGGACAATGAGCAGTTCTTC.

This clonotype appeared many times. CDR3 bases: TGTGCCAGCAGTCGAACTAGCGGGAGCCCAGATACGCAGTATTTT. Its protein is CASSRTSGSPDTQYF. The rearrangement links TRBV6-1 to TRBJ2-3; 11 bases fit TRBD2. The CDR3 contains 15 residues. CDR1 and CDR2 from the germline V gene are MNHNS and SASEGT. The ends lost 5 bases at V and 4 bases at J; junction bases unmatched: 5.

This clonotype was seen a few times. The chain recombines TRBV7-9 with TRBJ2-7, with 9 bases lining up with TRBD2. The CDR3 loop spans 15 amino acids. V shed 3 bases and J 5 bases; nucleotides not matched to a gene: 8. Germline CDR1 is SEHNR and CDR2 is FQNEAQ (reference sequence). CDR3 in amino acids: CASSFLAGARDEQYF. The CDR3 DNA reads as TGTGCCAGCAGCTTCTTAGCGGGAGCGAGGGACGAGCAGTACTTC.

As for this clonotype: It may be a read error: a sequence one base away is much more abundant. V is TRBV2 and J is TRBJ2-7; 15 nucleotides line up with TRBD2. The CDR3 loop spans 18 amino acids. Trimming cost V 3 bases and J 3 bases; bases outside gene matches: 9. The V gene's germline CDR1 is SNHLY and CDR2 FYNNEI. The CDR3 protein is CASSDKRPGLAGGYEQYF. CDR3 DNA sequence: TGTGCCAGCAGTGATAAACGCCCGGGACTAGCGGGAGGCTACGAGCAGTACTTC.

The table lists this clonotype with many counts. The chain couples TRBV7-9 to TRBJ2-5; D unclear. This CDR3 spans 16 amino acids. The germline CDR1 and CDR2 sequences are SEHNR and FQNEAQ (reference sequence). The V gene lost 1 base and the J gene lost 5 bases, with 17 bases spanning the gap. This chain's CDR3 is CASSLDGVSPGETQYF. The CDR3 bases are TGTGCCAGCAGCTTAGACGGAGTTTCCCCCGGGGAGACCCAGTACTTC. Complete variable domain (other parts from reference TRBV7-9 and TRBJ2-5): DTGVSQNPRHKITKRGQNVTFRCDPISEHNRLYWYRQTLGQGPEFLTYFQNEAQLEKSRLLSDRFSAERPKGSFSTLEIQRTEQGDSAMYLCASSLDGVSPGETQYFGPGTRLLVL.

The rearrangement links TRBV29-1 to TRBJ1-2; D is undetermined. Trimming removed 3 bases at V and 4 bases at J, with 6 bases between. The CDR3 runs to 11 residues. Germline V gene sequence: CDR1 SQVTM, CDR2 ANQGSEA. The CDR3 sequence is CSVEGSYGYTF. In nucleotides, the CDR3 is TGCAGCGTTGAGGGAAGCTATGGCTACACCTTC. The whole variable domain, remainder taken from reference TRBV29-1 and TRBJ1-2, is SAVISQKPSRDICQRGTSLTIQCQVDSQVTMMFWYRQQPGQSLTLIATANQGSEATYESGFVIDKFPISRPNLTFSTLTVSNMSPEDSSIYLCSVEGSYGYTFGSGTRLTVV.

The chain has TRBV6-2 or TRBV6-3 and TRBJ1-4; D not certain. Trimming left V 0 bases short and J 0 bases short, with 5 bases between. This CDR3 is 15 amino acids long. Germline CDR1 MNHEY, CDR2 SVGEGT. The DNA for the CDR3 is TGTGCCAGCAGTTACTCCTTTACAACTAATGAAAAACTGTTTTTT. Residues: CASSYSFTTNEKLFF.

The chain has TRBV15 and TRBJ1-2, with D hard to call. There are 13 residues in the CDR3. The germline V gene encodes CDR1 LNHNV and CDR2 YYDKDF (reference sequence). V was cut by 0 bases and J by 8 bases, with 10 bases left in between. As DNA, the CDR3 is TGTGCCACCAGCAGAGATCGAGGTCGGGGCTACACCTTC. Its protein is CATSRDRGRGYTF.

This clonotype occurred many times. J is TRBJ2-1 and V is TRBV6-2 or TRBV6-3; D gene unclear. CDR1 is MNHEY and CDR2 is SVGEGT in the germline V gene. CDR3 length: 14 residues. The germline V and J ends were trimmed by 7 bases and 0 bases, with 10 bases remaining between them. CDR3 amino acids: CASTSASSYNEQFF. The CDR3, as DNA: TGTGCCAGCACTTCAGCAAGCTCCTACAATGAGCAGTTCTTC.

V and J are TRBV19 and TRBJ1-5; D remains unclear. This CDR3 comprises 15 residues. Per the germline V gene, CDR1 is LNHDA and CDR2 is SQIVND (reference sequence). Trimming removed 7 bases from V and 2 bases from J, with 15 bases in between. CDR3 nucleotides: TGTGCCAGTACTCAGGTAGCAGGAGGCAATCAGCCCCAGCATTTT. Protein: CASTQVAGGNQPQHF.

The rearrangement joins TRBV28 to TRBJ2-1; D gene unclear. Germline V lookup: CDR1 MDHEN, CDR2 SYDVKM. V dropped 7 bases and J dropped 4 bases, with 20 bases sitting between them. This CDR3 has 16 residues. The CDR3 DNA reads TGTGCCAGCATCCGTGACCCACTCCCTCCTTACAATGAGCAGTTCTTC. Translating gives CASIRDPLPPYNEQFF.

The rearrangement uses TRBV2 and TRBJ2-1; 7 bases match TRBD1. The V segment lost 8 bases and the J segment 3 bases; nucleotides outside the gene matches: 7. The length of the CDR3 is 14 residues. CDR1 is SNHLY, CDR2 FYNNEI, per germline. The CDR3 region is CASQMGQLYNEQFF. The DNA of the CDR3 is TGTGCCAGCCAGATGGGACAGCTCTACAATGAGCAGTTCTTC. Full variable domain (rest looked up from reference TRBV2 and TRBJ2-1): EPEVTQTPSHQVTQMGQEVILRCVPISNHLYFYWYRQILGQKVEFLVSFYNNEISEKSEIFDDQFSVERPDGSNFTLKIRSTKLEDSAMYFCASQMGQLYNEQFFGPGTRLTVL.

In its sample, this clonotype was seen many times. The V and J genes are TRBV6-2 or TRBV6-3 and TRBJ2-7; D unclear. Germline CDR1 MNHEY, CDR2 SVGEGT. Trimming stripped 2 bases from V and 2 bases from J, with 19 bases between. This CDR3 has 17 residues. DNA for the CDR3: TGTGCCAGCAGTTACCCGCTCCTCGAAACCAACACCTACGAGCAGTACTTC. Translation: CASSYPLLETNTYEQYF.

This clonotype occurred a few times. The chain uses TRBV29-1 and TRBJ1-1; TRBD1 matches 12 bases. This CDR3 contains 16 residues. V shed 7 bases, J shed 0 bases, and the junction held 9 bases outside the gene matches. CDR1 and CDR2 from the germline V gene are SQVTM and ANQGSEA. Written as DNA, the CDR3 is TGCAGCGCCGCGGGACAGGGGGCGCGAATGAACACTGAAGCTTTCTTT. It codes for CSAAGQGARMNTEAFF.

In this sample, this clonotype turned up many times. V and J are TRBV20-1 and TRBJ2-3; D gene ambiguous. Germline CDR1 and CDR2: DFQATT and SNEGSKA (reference sequence). Trimming took 1 base from V and 4 from J, leaving 15 bases between them. The CDR3 has 15 amino acids. The CDR3 protein is CSARAMAAFPDTQYF. The CDR3 region has the DNA TGCAGTGCTAGAGCTATGGCGGCATTCCCAGATACGCAGTATTTT.

This clonotype was detected ten times or more. The rearrangement uses TRBV2 and TRBJ1-1; D is unclear. This CDR3 contains 12 residues. Trimming pared 8 bases from V and 5 bases from J, leaving 12 bases between. The germline gives CDR1 SNHLY, CDR2 FYNNEI. The CDR3 loop is CASHIGGTEAFF. The CDR3 coding sequence is TGTGCCAGCCACATCGGAGGGACTGAAGCTTTCTTT.

This rearrangement joins TRBV10-3 to TRBJ2-1; 10 bases map to TRBD1. J gave up 2 bases and V 10 bases, and 8 bases lay outside the gene matches. The CDR3 sequence is 15 residues long. Germline-derived CDR1 and CDR2 are ENHRY and SYGVKD. CDR3 residues: CATRGGQGAYNEQFF. DNA of the CDR3: TGTGCCACACGGGGTGGACAGGGGGCCTACAATGAGCAGTTCTTC.

Ten or more counts support this clonotype. This chain connects TRBV3-1 to TRBJ2-7; no clear D. This CDR3 has 12 amino acids. Trimming cost V 3 bases and J 6 bases, with 9 bases left between them. Germline values: CDR1 LGHDT, CDR2 YNNKEL (reference sequence). CDR3 sequence reads: CASSHLGAEQYF. CDR3 in DNA: TGTGCCAGCAGCCATCTGGGTGCCGAGCAGTACTTC.